This TCR beta chain was sequenced for a study of T cell repertoires in aging, cancer and after chemotherapy (dated by TCRdb to the late 2010s). As for the study more broadly: The donors fell into six age groups ranging from 30 or younger to 70 or older, and each group had at least three individuals. The full dataset contained 8.5 million to 10 million TCR reads. The cohort comprised 200 to 250 cancer patients, 94 with hematological and around 120 with solid cancers, plus 95 healthy donors as a reference group. In the hematological group, the paired samples taken before and after chemotherapy came from chronic lymphocytic leukemia patients given fludarabine- or bendamustine-based regimens. The study profiled peripheral blood TCR beta repertoires from healthy donors and cancer patients to examine immunoaging and T cell reconstitution after chemotherapy.

Genomic DNA extracted from peripheral blood, rather than sorted cells or RNA, was used as the source for amplification of TCR beta rearrangements. Rearranged TRB sequences spanning V, D and J segments were amplified by multiplex touch-down PCR using a mixed TRB-A/B primer pool. Illumina adapters and sample indices were attached to the amplicons in two consecutive PCR reactions using Phusion HS II polymerase. Amplicons were gel-purified with the NucleoSpin Gel and PCR Clean-up kit, then checked with Qubit and an Agilent 2100 Bioanalyzer. Sequencing of the libraries was done on an Illumina MiSeq with paired-end, single-indexed 600-cycle runs. The authors processed their data as follows. MiXCR versions 2.12 and 3.0.5 were used to process TRB sequences. Each unique CDR3 nucleotide sequence was counted as one clone, and only productive sequences with at least two reads were retained. The repertoire metrics were Shannon diversity, evenness, clonality (defined as one minus evenness), and alpha-parameterized diversity profiles covering alpha 0 to 5. Generation probabilities of clones in paired pre- and post-chemotherapy samples were computed with the IGoR algorithm. TCRdb reprocessed the public reads (quality trimming at Q25 with fastp, clone calling with MiXCR) and kept in-frame beta chains. Each entry is one CDR3 protein sequence, shown with its most common DNA and genes. Clone size and V and J calls follow TCRdb, not the original study. This sample has some 9,000 distinct CDR3 sequences in its table, and roughly 25% of those were observed once. The top ten clones comprise around 3% of the sample.

Results the study describes overall, beyond this receptor: In both cancer cohorts, median generation probability rose over the chemotherapy interval, which suggests that the repertoire was reconstituted through rebound thymic output. In healthy donors, the decline in TCR diversity with age was mainly explained by loss of richness, whereas in cancer patients loss of evenness was also found to contribute. According to the authors, the repertoire data do not allow conclusions to be drawn about immunological memory after chemotherapy. Compared with age-matched healthy donors, untreated patients with either hematological or solid cancers had significantly lower TCR diversity in the blood along with higher clonality. Hematological cancer patients had lymphoid organ infiltration, which may itself impair thymic emigration or peripheral T cell expansion.

Concerning this clonotype: There is no known antigen for this receptor. No quality values exist for individual bases; no much larger clone is one base distant.

Sequenced material: blood. The TCR comes from a human donor with a blood cancer.

The CDR3 protein is CASSLSTENTEAFF. Read as DNA, the sequence is TGTGCCAGCAGCCTATCGACAGAGAACACTGAAGCTTTCTTT. The chain is made from TRBV7-6 and TRBJ1-1, and perhaps TRBD1 as D gene, on 5 matching bases. Relative to germline, V is 5 bases shorter and J is 1 base shorter, with 11 bases between their ends. The CDR3 starts with the cysteine, ends with the phenylalanine, and has 14 residues. CDR3 DNA only is kept here, 42 bases in frame from base 1. Reading the germline V gene gives CDR1 SGHVS and CDR2 FNYEAQ. Here the CDR3 is joined to the reference TRBV7-6 and TRBJ1-1 genes, and the full variable domain is: GAGVSQSPRYKVTKRGQDVALRCDPISGHVSLYWYRQALGQGPEFLTYFNYEAQQDKSGLPNDRFSAERPEGSISTLTIQRTEQRDSAMYRCASSLSTENTEAFFGQGTRLTVV.